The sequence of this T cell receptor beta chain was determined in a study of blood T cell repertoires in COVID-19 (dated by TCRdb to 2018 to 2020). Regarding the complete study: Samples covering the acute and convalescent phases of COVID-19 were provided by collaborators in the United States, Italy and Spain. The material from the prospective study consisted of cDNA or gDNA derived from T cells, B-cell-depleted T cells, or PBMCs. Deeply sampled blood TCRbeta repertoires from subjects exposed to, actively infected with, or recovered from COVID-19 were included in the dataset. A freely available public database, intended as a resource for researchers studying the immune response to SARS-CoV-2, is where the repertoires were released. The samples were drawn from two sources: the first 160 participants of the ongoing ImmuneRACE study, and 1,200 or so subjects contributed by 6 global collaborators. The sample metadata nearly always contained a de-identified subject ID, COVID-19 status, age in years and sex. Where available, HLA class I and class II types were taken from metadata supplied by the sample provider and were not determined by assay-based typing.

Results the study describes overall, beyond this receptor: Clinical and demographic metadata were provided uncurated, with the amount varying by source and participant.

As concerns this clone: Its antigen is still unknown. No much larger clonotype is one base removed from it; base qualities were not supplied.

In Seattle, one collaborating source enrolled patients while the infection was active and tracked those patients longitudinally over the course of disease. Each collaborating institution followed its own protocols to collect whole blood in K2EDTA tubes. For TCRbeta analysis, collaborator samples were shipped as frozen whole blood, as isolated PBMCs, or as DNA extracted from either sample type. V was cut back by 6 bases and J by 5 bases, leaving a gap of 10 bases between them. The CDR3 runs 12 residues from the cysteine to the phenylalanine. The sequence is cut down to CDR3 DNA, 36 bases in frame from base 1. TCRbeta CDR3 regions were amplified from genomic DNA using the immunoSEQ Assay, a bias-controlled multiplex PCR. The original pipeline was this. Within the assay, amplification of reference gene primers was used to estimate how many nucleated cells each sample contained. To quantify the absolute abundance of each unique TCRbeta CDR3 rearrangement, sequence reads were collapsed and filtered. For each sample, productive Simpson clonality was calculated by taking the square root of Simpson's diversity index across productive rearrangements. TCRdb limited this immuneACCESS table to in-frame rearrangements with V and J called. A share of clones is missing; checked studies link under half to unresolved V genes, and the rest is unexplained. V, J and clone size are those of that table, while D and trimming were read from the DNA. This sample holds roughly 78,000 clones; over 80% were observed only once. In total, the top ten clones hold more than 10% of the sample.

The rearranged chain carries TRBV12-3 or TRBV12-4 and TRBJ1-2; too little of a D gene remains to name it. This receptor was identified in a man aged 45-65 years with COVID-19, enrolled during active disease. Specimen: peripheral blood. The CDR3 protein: CASSQTHYGYTF. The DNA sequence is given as TGTGCCAGCAGCCAGACACATTATGGCTACACCTTC.